This record looks at one TCR beta chain sequence and its context. What it recognizes is unknown. 5' RACE that incorporated UMI labels was used to prepare the TRB cDNA libraries. Using the 5' RACE reads, TCRdb records one entry per CDR3 protein without DNA. The sample table includes over 95,000 distinct CDR3 sequences. This record belongs to a study of CXCR3-negative and CXCR3-positive naive CD8 T cells. The study's findings and limits: Higher TRB CDR3 hydrophobicity marked CXCR3-positive naive cells relative to CXCR3-negative naive cells.

The TCR originated in a human donor in good health. Some clones in this sample may be carry-over from other donors' samples. Sequenced input: naive CXCR3+ CD8+ T cells from blood. Subset indicated: CD45RO-CCR7+CD27+CD95- naive CD8+ T cells expressing CXCR3 (TNR3+).

CDR3 sequence reads: CASRESSGHEQYF. This chain uses TRBV5-1 with TRBJ2-7; TCRdb's D call of TRBD2 is untestable without DNA. Germline V CDR1 and CDR2: SGHRS, YFSETQ. The CDR3 totals 13 residues. Filled out from reference TRBV5-1 and TRBJ2-7, the complete variable domain reads KAGVTQTPRYLIKTRGQQVTLSCSPISGHRSVSWYQQTPGQGLQFLFEYFSETQRNKGNFPGRFSGRQFSNSRSEMNVSTLELGDSALYLCASRESSGHEQYFGPGTRLTVT.